This record concerns one TCR beta chain sequence. Its target antigen remains unknown. Base quality data are lacking; no much larger clone is found one base away. The CDR3 regions of human TCRbeta chains were subjected to immunosequencing. The study's processing was this. TCRs in the repertoires were matched against a reference library of SARS-CoV-2-specific TCRs that had been generated with the MIRA antigen-specificity platform. Breadth meant the fraction of unique TCRs that were SARS-CoV-2-associated, whereas depth meant the fraction of total T cells that were SARS-CoV-2-associated. Using the MIRA data, each spike-specific TCR was assigned both to the spike region to which the TCR was reactive and to a CD4 or CD8 class. Log10-transformed breadth and depth values were compared by one-way ANOVA with Sidak's multiple comparisons tests. TCRdb took over this immuneACCESS table, retaining in-frame rearrangements with V and J assigned. Such tables are incomplete; in checked studies, under half of the missing clones stem from an unresolved V gene, and the remainder is unexplained. V and J calls and clone size are as listed in that table; D and trimming were resolved from the DNA. The sample data list approximately 75,000 clones, and around 90% of these were observed just once. Around 18% of the sample is taken by the ten largest.

These data are taken from a study of T cell responses to AZD1222 COVID-19 vaccine (dated by TCRdb to 2020 to 2023). General notes on the study: A total of approximately 240 trial participants underwent TCR sequencing, of whom around 200 received two doses of AZD1222 and 26 received two doses of the MenACWY control vaccine. Enrollment into the trials was organized by age into subgroups of 18-55, 56-69 and 70-plus years, and those subgroups contained approximately 150, 30 and 60 TCR-sequenced participants, respectively. Overall results and qualifications from the work: The vaccine-associated CD4 TCRs covered the entire spike protein, and the dominant responses fell in regions 160-218 and 743-854. The 56-69-year group was small, and its depth increase did not reach significance, likely because of low power. No day 14 peak-response samples were available, so repertoires were characterized only after the peak T cell response. Reportedly, close to half of the unique spike-specific TCRs recognized epitopes lying outside the regions that are mutated in the B.1.351 and B.1.1.7 variants. Spike-specific TCR breadth and depth rose significantly after two AZD1222 doses compared with day 0 and with MenACWY recipients. Most participants were white British and females outnumbered males, and the authors suggested that clonal diversity may have been underestimated. Only 5 to 7 AZD1222 recipients were SARS-CoV-2 seropositive at baseline, limiting conclusions about previously exposed vaccinees.

This specimen's time point label, per the study, means: about 28 days (+/-7) after the second vaccine dose. AZD1222 recipients given second doses at about 4 weeks or at about 12 weeks were pooled, since spike-specific TCR depth and breadth were not found to differ between the two schedules. Vaccinee samples came from UK trials COV001 and COV002, including a single-blind randomized controlled phase 2/3 trial of AZD1222 (ChAdOx1 nCoV-19) in healthy adults. For TCRbeta chain sequencing, PBMC samples were collected from trial participants at day 0 and at day 28 after the second dose. Its CDR3 holds 18 amino acids, cysteine through phenylalanine. Only the CDR3 DNA is retained, 54 bases long and in frame from the first base. CDR1 and CDR2 (SGHAT, FQNNGV) derive from the germline V gene. The junction shows trimming of 3 bases on V and 7 bases on J, plus 22 bases between the germline ends.

The sample here was peripheral blood, taken 28 days after the second AZD1222 dose. The rearrangement combines TRBV11-2 with TRBJ1-6; possibly the D gene is TRBD1, per 5 matching bases. The source is an adult who received the AZD1222 COVID-19 vaccine. DNA sequence: TGTGCCAGCAGCTTGGCTACAGGTGGGGCCCGAAGAAATTCACCCCTCCACTTT. Its protein is CASSLATGGARRNSPLHF.